The clone carrying this TCR beta chain was observed a handful of times. The antigen is not known. The investigators reverse transcribed all of the isolated RNA, so they sequenced expressed TCRB transcripts. TCRdb keeps only in-frame clones here, not all; method: immunoSEQ multiplex PCR. The sample carries under 300,000 clones, about 30% recorded once. One heparinised draw of blood, averaging about 120 mL, came from each donor. The source of the sample is a study of beta chain features in type 1 diabetes. Study results and caveats: Researchers reported that naive, central memory and Treg TCRB repertoires appeared more similar in patients than in healthy donors.

CDR3 length: 12 residues. Germline-derived CDR1 and CDR2 are MNHNY and SVGAGI (reference sequence). V shed 5 bases and J shed 4 bases, with 8 bases lying between them. This chain connects TRBV6-6 to TRBJ2-5; D unresolved. The receptor's source is a man aged 25-40 years in good health. The sample comprised central memory CD4+ T cells from blood. CDR3 in amino acids: CASSAATETQYF. CDR3 sequence (DNA): TGTGCCAGCAGTGCAGCCACAGAGACCCAGTACTTC.